The rows below give T cell receptor beta chains drawn from one sample of a study of cytomegalovirus exposure and HLA in healthy donors. TCRdb's copy holds only in-frame clones and misses some; the assay was immunoSEQ multiplex PCR. The sample holds tens of thousands of clones, nearly 80% seen once. Sequenced input: PBMCs. These receptors originate from a man aged 35-49 years in good health and CMV-seronegative. Each CDR3 is given with its conserved first and last residue. The D gene is left open where the match is weak. Clone size appears in some rows only: once, few, many, or a class for an expanded clone.

D: TRBD2; size: once; V: TRBV30; J: TRBJ2-7; DNA: TGTGCGCATAGACTAGCGGGGGCCTACGAGCAGTACTTC; CDR3: CAHRLAGAYEQYF
D: -; size: few; V: TRBV6-1; J: TRBJ1-2; DNA: TGTGCCAGCAGCATAGAGGGCCTACGAGGGGGTGGCTACACCTTC; CDR3: CASSIEGLRGGGYTF
D: -; size: -; V: TRBV28; J: TRBJ2-7; DNA: TGTGCCAGCAGCCCGAGCCTTGAGCAGTACTTC; CDR3: CASSPSLEQYF
D: TRBD1; size: -; V: TRBV6-1; J: TRBJ1-5; DNA: TGTGCCAGCAGTGAAGCTAGGACAGGGGGCAATCAGCCCCAGCATTTT; CDR3: CASSEARTGGNQPQHF
D: -; size: few; V: TRBV27; J: TRBJ2-1; DNA: TGTGCCAGCAGTTTAGGGACGGGGGTCTCCTACAATGAGCAGTTCTTC; CDR3: CASSLGTGVSYNEQFF
D: TRBD1; size: once; V: TRBV14; J: TRBJ1-4; DNA: TGTGCCAGCAGCCAAGGTCGACAGGGGTTGAATGAAAAACTGTTTTTT; CDR3: CASSQGRQGLNEKLFF
D: TRBD2; size: -; V: TRBV6-5; J: TRBJ2-7; DNA: TGTGCCAGCAAAAATAGCGGGAGGGGAAGCGAGCAGTACTTC; CDR3: CASKNSGRGSEQYF
D: -; size: -; V: TRBV6-4; J: TRBJ1-4; DNA: TGTGCCAGCAGTGACTACGGGGGGAAAGAGGAAAAACTGTTTTTT; CDR3: CASSDYGGKEEKLFF
D: -; size: -; V: TRBV15; J: TRBJ1-1; DNA: TGTGCCACCAGCAGCAGAGGGCCGGGGACTGAAGCTTTCTTT; CDR3: CATSSRGPGTEAFF
D: TRBD2; size: few; V: TRBV6-6; J: TRBJ2-1; DNA: TGTGCCAGCAGCAGACTAGCGGGAAACAATGAGCAGTTCTTC; CDR3: CASSRLAGNNEQFF
D: TRBD2; size: -; V: TRBV7-9; J: TRBJ2-5; DNA: TGTGCCAGCAGCATGGGGACTAGCGGGAGAGAGACCCAGTACTTC; CDR3: CASSMGTSGRETQYF
D: -; size: -; V: TRBV7-2; J: TRBJ1-3; DNA: TGTGCCAGCAGCCCGAAAACTTATCGAGAGACAAGCTCTGGAAACACCATATATTTT; CDR3: CASSPKTYRETSSGNTIYF
D: TRBD1; size: -; V: TRBV27; J: TRBJ2-7; DNA: TGTGCCAGCAGTCTTGGACAGGGGGCCTACGAGCAGTACTTC; CDR3: CASSLGQGAYEQYF
D: -; size: -; V: TRBV28; J: TRBJ1-5; DNA: TGTGCCAGCAGTTTGGGAACAGGGAAACCCCAGCATTTT; CDR3: CASSLGTGKPQHF
D: -; size: -; V: TRBV28; J: TRBJ1-2; DNA: TGTGCCAGCAGTTCCCTAGACAGGTTCTATGGCTACACCTTC; CDR3: CASSSLDRFYGYTF
D: TRBD1; size: -; V: TRBV28; J: TRBJ1-3; DNA: TGTGCCAGCAGGGGACAGGGAAGGAACTCTGGAAACACCATATATTTT; CDR3: CASRGQGRNSGNTIYF
D: TRBD2; size: -; V: TRBV9; J: TRBJ2-2; DNA: TGTGCCAGCAGCTCATCTAAGATTGGACTAGCGTCGGGGGAGCTGTTTTTT; CDR3: CASSSSKIGLASGELFF
D: TRBD2; size: -; V: TRBV5-8; J: TRBJ2-3; DNA: TGTGCCAGCAGCTCCGGACTAGCGGGTCCCGTGGATACGCAGTATTTT; CDR3: CASSSGLAGPVDTQYF
D: -; size: once; V: TRBV11-2; J: TRBJ2-3; DNA: TGTGCCAGCAGCCCAAGGTTCGCGACTAGCACAGATACGCAGTATTTT; CDR3: CASSPRFATSTDTQYF
D: TRBD1; size: few; V: TRBV2; J: TRBJ1-4; DNA: TGTGCCAGCAGGACACAGGGGGCGAGGGAAAAACTGTTTTTT; CDR3: CASRTQGAREKLFF
D: -; size: -; V: TRBV27; J: TRBJ2-5; DNA: TGTGCCAGCAGTTTCGTTGTCGGAGATAAGTTAGGAGAGACCCAGTACTTC; CDR3: CASSFVVGDKLGETQYF
D: TRBD1; size: -; V: TRBV27; J: TRBJ2-3; DNA: TGTGCCAGCAGTATGGACACAGGGGCAACAGATACGCAGTATTTT; CDR3: CASSMDTGATDTQYF
D: -; size: -; V: TRBV11-2; J: TRBJ2-7; DNA: TGTGCCAGCAGCTTAGACGCGATCTACGAGCAGTACTTC; CDR3: CASSLDAIYEQYF
D: -; size: -; V: TRBV19; J: TRBJ1-1; DNA: TGTGCCAGTAGTATAGGCAGGGAAGTGAAATACGGCGCTGAAGCTTTCTTT; CDR3: CASSIGREVKYGAEAFF
D: TRBD1; size: -; V: TRBV4-3; J: TRBJ2-7; DNA: TGCGCCAGCAGCCAAGACACCGGGACAGGCGCCTACGAGCAGTACTTC; CDR3: CASSQDTGTGAYEQYF
D: -; size: -; V: TRBV28; J: TRBJ1-3; DNA: TGTGCCAGCATCCCCCCGGGTACGGGAAACACCATATATTTT; CDR3: CASIPPGTGNTIYF
D: -; size: -; V: TRBV19; J: TRBJ1-1; DNA: TGTGCCAGTATCTGGGGGGGAACTGAAGCTTTCTTT; CDR3: CASIWGGTEAFF
D: -; size: few; V: TRBV30; J: TRBJ2-2; DNA: TGTGCCTGGAGTGCGCGGCGGACAGCCGGGGAGCTGTTTTTT; CDR3: CAWSARRTAGELFF
D: TRBD1; size: -; V: TRBV25-1; J: TRBJ1-2; DNA: TGTGCCAGCAGTGTTCTGGACAGGGGATCCGGTGGCTACACCTTC; CDR3: CASSVLDRGSGGYTF
D: -; size: few; V: TRBV29-1; J: TRBJ2-6; DNA: TGCAGCGCATCAGTATCTGGGGCCAACGTCCTGACTTTC; CDR3: CSASVSGANVLTF
D: -; size: -; V: TRBV10-2; J: TRBJ2-1; DNA: TGCGCCAGCAGTGCCCGGCGCGGGGTGTTGAATGAGCAGTTCTTC; CDR3: CASSARRGVLNEQFF
D: -; size: once; V: TRBV5-6; J: TRBJ2-7; DNA: TGTGCCAGCAGCTTGGACCCCAGGGCTAGTTACGAGCAGTACTTC; CDR3: CASSLDPRASYEQYF
D: TRBD1; size: few; V: TRBV6-4; J: TRBJ2-7; DNA: TGTGCCAGCAGTGACTCGAGGACAGGGGGGGACGAGCAGTACTTC; CDR3: CASSDSRTGGDEQYF
D: -; size: -; V: TRBV6-5; J: TRBJ1-1; DNA: TGTGCCAGCAGTTACTCGGCCTTGAACACTGAAGCTTTCTTT; CDR3: CASSYSALNTEAFF
D: -; size: -; V: TRBV10-3; J: TRBJ2-7; DNA: TGTGCCATCAGTGAGTTGCCCCACTCGGGCTCCTACGAGCAGTACTTC; CDR3: CAISELPHSGSYEQYF
D: -; size: few; V: TRBV7-2; J: TRBJ1-1; DNA: TGTGCCAGCACCTCTACAGTTCCCCCCACTGAAGCTTTCTTT; CDR3: CASTSTVPPTEAFF